This TCR beta chain came from a study of blood T cell repertoires in COVID-19. In the study overall: Spain, Italy and the United States supplied samples that represented acute and convalescent COVID-19. The cDNA or gDNA used as material had been derived from T cells, B-cell-depleted T cells, or PBMCs.

Measured with immunoSEQ multiplex PCR; TCRdb has only the in-frame clones, and not every one. The data show some 460,000 clones, 70% to 90% seen once. Donors were grouped by their self-reported clinical history. V gave up 0 bases and J gave up 3 bases; unmatched junction bases: 0. The CDR3 has 13 residues. Per the germline V gene, CDR1 is SGDLS and CDR2 is YYNGEE. This clone occurred a few times. Distinct nucleotide sequences in the sample also encode this CDR3. This sequence joins TRBV9 and TRBJ2-7; the match to TRBD1 covers 7 bases. Material: PBMCs or T cells enriched from blood (not recorded which). This TCR was sampled from a woman between 18 and 29 years old with acute COVID-19. The CDR3 sequence is CASSVGDSYEQYF. The CDR3 DNA reads as TGTGCCAGCAGCGTAGGGGACAGCTACGAGCAGTACTTC.